The T cell receptor beta chain described here comes from a study of liver allograft versus peripheral blood T cells. Study context: Recipients' peripheral blood supplied the T cell receptor repertoires against which those in transplanted livers were compared.

J gave up 0 bases and V 5 bases, and 6 bases lay outside the gene matches. Germline-derived CDR1 and CDR2 are MNHNY and SVGAGI (reference sequence). This CDR3 has 15 residues. TCRdb ran MiXCR on the reads and lists one entry per CDR3 protein. The sample lists some 15,000 distinct CDR3 sequences, 25% to 35% occurring once. The chain has TRBV6-6 and TRBJ2-7, with 8 bases matching TRBD2. The TCR was taken from a human patient who had a liver transplant. Part of the T cell pool may stem from the graft donor. CDR3 in DNA: TGTGCCAGCAGTCCAGCCGGGACTAGCTCCTACGAGCAGTACTTC. This sequence encodes CASSPAGTSSYEQYF.